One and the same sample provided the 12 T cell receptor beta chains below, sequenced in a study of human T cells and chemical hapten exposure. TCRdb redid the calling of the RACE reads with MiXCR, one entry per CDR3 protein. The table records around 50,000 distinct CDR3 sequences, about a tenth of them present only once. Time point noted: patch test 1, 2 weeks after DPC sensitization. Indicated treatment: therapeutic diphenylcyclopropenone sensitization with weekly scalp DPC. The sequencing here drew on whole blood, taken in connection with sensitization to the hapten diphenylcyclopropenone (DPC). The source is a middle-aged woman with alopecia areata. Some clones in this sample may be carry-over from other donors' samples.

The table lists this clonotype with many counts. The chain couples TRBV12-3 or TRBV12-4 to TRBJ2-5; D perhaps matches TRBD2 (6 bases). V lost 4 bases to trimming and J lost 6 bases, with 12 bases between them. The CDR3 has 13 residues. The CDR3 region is CASSSSTSQTQYF. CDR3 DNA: TGTGCCAGCAGTTCCTCGACTAGTCAGACCCAGTACTTC.

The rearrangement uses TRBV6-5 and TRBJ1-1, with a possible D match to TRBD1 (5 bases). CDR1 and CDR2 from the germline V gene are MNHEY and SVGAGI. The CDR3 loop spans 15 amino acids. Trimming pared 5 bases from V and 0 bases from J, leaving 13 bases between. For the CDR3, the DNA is TGTGCCAGCAGTGTATCCAGGGACTTGAACACTGAAGCTTTCTTT. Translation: CASSVSRDLNTEAFF.

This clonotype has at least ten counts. In nucleotides, the CDR3 is TGTGCCAGCAGCCGATTTGATGTAGACAGCCTGGGGACTGAAGCTTTCTTT. Its translation: CASSRFDVDSLGTEAFF. This chain connects TRBV7-8 to TRBJ1-1; a possible D gene is TRBD1 (5 bases). Germline CDR1 SGHVS, CDR2 FQNEAQ. The germline V and J ends were trimmed by 5 bases and 5 bases, with 24 bases remaining between them. The CDR3 is 17 residues long.

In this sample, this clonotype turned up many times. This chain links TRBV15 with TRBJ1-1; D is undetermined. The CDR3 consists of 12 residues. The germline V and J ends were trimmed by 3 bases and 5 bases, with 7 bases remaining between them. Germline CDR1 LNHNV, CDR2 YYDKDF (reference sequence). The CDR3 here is CATSRDRTEAFF. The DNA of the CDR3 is TGTGCCACCAGCAGGGATAGGACTGAAGCTTTCTTT. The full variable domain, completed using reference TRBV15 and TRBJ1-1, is DAMVIQNPRYQVTQFGKPVTLSCSQTLNHNVMYWYQQKSSQAPKLLFHYYDKDFNNEADTPDNFQSRRPNTSFCFLDIRSPGLGDTAMYLCATSRDRTEAFFGQGTRLTVV.

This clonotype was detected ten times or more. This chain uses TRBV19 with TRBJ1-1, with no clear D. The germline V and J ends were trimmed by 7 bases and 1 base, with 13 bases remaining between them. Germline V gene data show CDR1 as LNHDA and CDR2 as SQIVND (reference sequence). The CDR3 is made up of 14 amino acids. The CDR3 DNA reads TGTGCCAGTATCGAACGACCGCCGAACACTGAAGCTTTCTTT. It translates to CASIERPPNTEAFF.

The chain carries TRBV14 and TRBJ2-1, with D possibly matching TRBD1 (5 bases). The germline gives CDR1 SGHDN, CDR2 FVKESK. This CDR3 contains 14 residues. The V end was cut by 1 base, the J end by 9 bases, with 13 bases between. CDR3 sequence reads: CASSQGPGFPEQFF. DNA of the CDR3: TGTGCCAGCAGCCAAGGACCAGGGTTTCCTGAGCAGTTCTTC.

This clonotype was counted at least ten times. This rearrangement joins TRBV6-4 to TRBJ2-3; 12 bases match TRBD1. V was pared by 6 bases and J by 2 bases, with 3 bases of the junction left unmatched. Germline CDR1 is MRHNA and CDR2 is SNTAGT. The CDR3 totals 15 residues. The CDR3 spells CASSPGQGATDTQYF. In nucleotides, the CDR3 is TGTGCCAGCAGCCCGGGACAGGGGGCCACAGATACGCAGTATTTT.

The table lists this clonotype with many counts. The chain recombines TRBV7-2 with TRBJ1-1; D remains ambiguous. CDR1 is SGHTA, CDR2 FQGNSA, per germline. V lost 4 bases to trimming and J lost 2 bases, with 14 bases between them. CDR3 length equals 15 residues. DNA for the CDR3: TGTGCCAGCAGCTCCGCAGTGAGGGCCAACACTGAAGCTTTCTTT. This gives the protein CASSSAVRANTEAFF.

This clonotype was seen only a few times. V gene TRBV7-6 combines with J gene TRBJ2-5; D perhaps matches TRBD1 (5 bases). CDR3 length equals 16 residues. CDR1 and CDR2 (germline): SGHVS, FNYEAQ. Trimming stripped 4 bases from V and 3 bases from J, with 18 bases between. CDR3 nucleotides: TGTGCCAGCAGCTCGTGGGCAGGGCCTCAAAAAGAGACCCAGTACTTC. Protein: CASSSWAGPQKETQYF.

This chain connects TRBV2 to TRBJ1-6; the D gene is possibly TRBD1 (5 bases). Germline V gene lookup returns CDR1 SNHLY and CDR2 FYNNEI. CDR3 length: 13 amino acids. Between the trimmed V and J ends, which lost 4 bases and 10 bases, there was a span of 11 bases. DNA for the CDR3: TGTGCCAGCAGTGTCGGGACTGACTCACCCCTCCACTTT. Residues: CASSVGTDSPLHF.

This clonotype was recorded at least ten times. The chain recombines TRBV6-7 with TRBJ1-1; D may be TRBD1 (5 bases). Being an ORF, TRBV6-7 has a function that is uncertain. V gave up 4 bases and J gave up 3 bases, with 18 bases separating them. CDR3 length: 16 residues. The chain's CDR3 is CASSFRTAGRYTEAFF. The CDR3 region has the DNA TGTGCCAGCAGTTTCAGGACCGCAGGGCGATACACTGAAGCTTTCTTT.

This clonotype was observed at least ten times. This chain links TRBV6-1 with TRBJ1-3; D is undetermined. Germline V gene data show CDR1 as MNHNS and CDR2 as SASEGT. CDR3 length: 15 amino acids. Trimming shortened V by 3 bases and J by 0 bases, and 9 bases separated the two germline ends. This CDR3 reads CASSDTPSSGNTIYF. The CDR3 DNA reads TGTGCCAGCAGTGACACCCCGAGCTCTGGAAACACCATATATTTT.